One T cell receptor beta chain is described in this entry. This specimen comes from a study of T cell repertoires in cytomegalovirus infection. In the study overall: CMV infection and matching HLA type were both indicated by public TCR beta signatures.

V dropped 5 bases and J dropped 2 bases, with 19 bases sitting between them. The CDR3 length is 16 residues. Germline values: CDR1 LNHDA, CDR2 SQIVND (reference sequence). Via MiXCR, TCRdb re-called the reads, giving one row per CDR3 protein. The data contain approximately 160,000 distinct CDR3 sequences, 15% to 20% of them singletons. The sequence came from a human donor in good health (CMV status not recorded). Some clones in this sample may be carry-over from other donors' samples. The chain couples TRBV19 to TRBJ2-7; D may be TRBD2 (6 bases). Sequencing was done on a sample of CD8+ T cells from PBMCs. The CDR3, as DNA: TGTGCCAGTAGTTCCAACTCCGGGACTCATACCTACGAGCAGTACTTC. Encoded protein: CASSSNSGTHTYEQYF.